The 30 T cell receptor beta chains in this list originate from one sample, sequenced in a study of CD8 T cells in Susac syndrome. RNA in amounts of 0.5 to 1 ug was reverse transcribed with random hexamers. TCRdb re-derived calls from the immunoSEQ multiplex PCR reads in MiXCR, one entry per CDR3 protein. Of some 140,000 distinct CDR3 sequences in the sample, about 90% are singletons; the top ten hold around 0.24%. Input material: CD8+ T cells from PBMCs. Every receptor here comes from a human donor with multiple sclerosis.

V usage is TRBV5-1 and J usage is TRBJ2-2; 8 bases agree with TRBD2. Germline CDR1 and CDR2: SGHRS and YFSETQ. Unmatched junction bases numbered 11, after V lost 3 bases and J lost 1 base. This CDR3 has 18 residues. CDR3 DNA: TGCGCCAGCAGCTCCCCGGGGGGGACTTTTTTGAACACCGGGGAGCTGTTTTTT. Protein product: CASSSPGGTFLNTGELFF.

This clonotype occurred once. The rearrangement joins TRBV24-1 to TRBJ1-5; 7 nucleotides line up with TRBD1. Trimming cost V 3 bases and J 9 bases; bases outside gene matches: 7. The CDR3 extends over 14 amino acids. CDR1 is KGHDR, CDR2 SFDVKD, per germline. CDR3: CATSDRDSIVPQHF. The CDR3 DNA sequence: TGTGCCACCAGTGATAGGGACAGTATTGTGCCCCAGCATTTT.

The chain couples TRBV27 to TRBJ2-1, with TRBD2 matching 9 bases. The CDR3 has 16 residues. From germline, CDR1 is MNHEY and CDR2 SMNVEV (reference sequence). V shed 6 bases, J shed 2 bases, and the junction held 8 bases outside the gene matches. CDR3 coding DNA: TGTGCCAGCAGACCGACCCTAGCGGGACCCTACAATGAGCAGTTCTTC. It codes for CASRPTLAGPYNEQFF.

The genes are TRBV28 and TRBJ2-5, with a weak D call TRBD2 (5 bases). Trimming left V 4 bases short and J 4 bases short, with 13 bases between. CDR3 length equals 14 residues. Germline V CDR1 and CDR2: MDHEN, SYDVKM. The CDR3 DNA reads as TGTGCCAGCAGTTCAGAACTAGATTTAGAGACCCAGTACTTC. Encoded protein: CASSSELDLETQYF.

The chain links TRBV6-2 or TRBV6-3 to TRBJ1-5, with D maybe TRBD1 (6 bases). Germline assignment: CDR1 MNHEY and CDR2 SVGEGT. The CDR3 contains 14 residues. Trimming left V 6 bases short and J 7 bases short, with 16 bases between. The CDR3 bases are TGTGCCAGCAGCATACAGGGCTGGGGCCAGCCCCAGCATTTT. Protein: CASSIQGWGQPQHF.

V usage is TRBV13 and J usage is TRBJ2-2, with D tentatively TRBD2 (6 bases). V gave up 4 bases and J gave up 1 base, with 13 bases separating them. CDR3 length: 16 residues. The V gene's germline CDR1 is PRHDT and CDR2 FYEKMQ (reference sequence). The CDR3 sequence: CASSSDSGLNTGELFF. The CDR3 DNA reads TGTGCCAGCAGCTCTGATAGCGGATTGAACACCGGGGAGCTGTTTTTT.

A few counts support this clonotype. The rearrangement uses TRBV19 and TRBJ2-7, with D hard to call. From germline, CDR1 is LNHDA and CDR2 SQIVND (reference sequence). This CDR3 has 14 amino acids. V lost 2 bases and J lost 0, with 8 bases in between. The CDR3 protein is CASSISGSSYEQYF. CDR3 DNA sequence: TGTGCCAGTAGTATATCCGGAAGCTCCTACGAGCAGTACTTC.

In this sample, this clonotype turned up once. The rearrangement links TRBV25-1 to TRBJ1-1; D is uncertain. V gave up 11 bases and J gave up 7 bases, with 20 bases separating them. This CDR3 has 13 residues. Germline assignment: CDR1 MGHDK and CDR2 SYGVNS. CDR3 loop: CAAQGGWGGEAFF. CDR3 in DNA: TGTGCCGCCCAAGGAGGGTGGGGAGGTGAAGCTTTCTTT.

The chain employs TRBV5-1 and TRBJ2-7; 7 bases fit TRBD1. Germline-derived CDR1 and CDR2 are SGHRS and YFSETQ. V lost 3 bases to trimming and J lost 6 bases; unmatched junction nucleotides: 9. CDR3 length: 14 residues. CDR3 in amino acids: CASSWDSGNREQYF. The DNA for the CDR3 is TGCGCCAGCAGCTGGGACAGTGGTAACCGCGAGCAGTACTTC.

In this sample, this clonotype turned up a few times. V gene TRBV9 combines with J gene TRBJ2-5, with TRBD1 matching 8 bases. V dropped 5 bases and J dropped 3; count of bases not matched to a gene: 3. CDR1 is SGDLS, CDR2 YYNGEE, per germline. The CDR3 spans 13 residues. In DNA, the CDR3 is TGTGCCAGCAGTCTGGACAGGGAAGAGACCCAGTACTTC. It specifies CASSLDREETQYF.

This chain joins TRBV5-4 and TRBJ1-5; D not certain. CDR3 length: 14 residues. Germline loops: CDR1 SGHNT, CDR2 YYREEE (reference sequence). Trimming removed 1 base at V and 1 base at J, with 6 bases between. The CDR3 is CASSLSVSNQPQHF. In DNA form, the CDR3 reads TGTGCCAGCAGCTTGTCAGTGAGCAATCAGCCCCAGCATTTT.

The CDR3 sequence: CASSLAQGVVNTEAFF. CDR3 coding DNA: TGCGCCAGCAGCTTGGCACAGGGTGTAGTGAACACTGAAGCTTTCTTT. This rearrangement joins TRBV5-1 to TRBJ1-1; D possibly corresponds to TRBD1 (6 bases). Germline V gene sequence: CDR1 SGHRS, CDR2 YFSETQ. The V gene lost 0 bases and the J gene lost 0 bases, with 12 bases spanning the gap. The CDR3 is made up of 16 amino acids.

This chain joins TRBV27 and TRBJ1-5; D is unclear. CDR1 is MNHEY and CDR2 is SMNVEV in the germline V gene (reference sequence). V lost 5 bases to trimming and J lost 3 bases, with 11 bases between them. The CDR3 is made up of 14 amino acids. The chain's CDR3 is CASSPREFNQPQHF. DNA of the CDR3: TGTGCCAGCAGTCCTCGGGAATTCAATCAGCCCCAGCATTTT.

Here the CDR3 DNA reads TGTGCCAGCAGGGACCCATCTTCTGGGGCCAACGTCCTGACTTTC. Translating gives CASRDPSSGANVLTF. The chain carries TRBV2 and TRBJ2-6; D gene uncertain. Germline V lookup: CDR1 SNHLY, CDR2 FYNNEI. This CDR3 spans 15 amino acids. The V gene lost 6 bases and the J gene lost 1 base, with 10 bases spanning the gap.

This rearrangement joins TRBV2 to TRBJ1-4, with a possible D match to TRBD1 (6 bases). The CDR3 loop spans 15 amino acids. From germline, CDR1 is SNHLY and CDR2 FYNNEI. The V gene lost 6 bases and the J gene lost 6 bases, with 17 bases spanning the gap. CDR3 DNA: TGTGCCAGCAGCCCTACCAGGGGCCCCGATGAAAAACTGTTTTTT. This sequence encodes CASSPTRGPDEKLFF. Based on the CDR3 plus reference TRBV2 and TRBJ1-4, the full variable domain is EPEVTQTPSHQVTQMGQEVILRCVPISNHLYFYWYRQILGQKVEFLVSFYNNEISEKSEIFDDQFSVERPDGSNFTLKIRSTKLEDSAMYFCASSPTRGPDEKLFFGSGTQLSVL.

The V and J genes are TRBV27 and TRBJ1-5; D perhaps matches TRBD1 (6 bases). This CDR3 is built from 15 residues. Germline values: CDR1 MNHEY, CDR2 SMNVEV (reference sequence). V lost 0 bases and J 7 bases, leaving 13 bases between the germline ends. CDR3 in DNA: TGTGCCAGCAGTTTATCGGCAGGGGCTGCCCAGCCCCAGCATTTT. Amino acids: CASSLSAGAAQPQHF.

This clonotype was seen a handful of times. CDR3 loop: CASSFGRGNGYTF. The CDR3 nucleotides are TGCGCCAGCAGCTTTGGCAGGGGTAATGGCTACACCTTC. The rearrangement uses TRBV5-1 and TRBJ1-2; D is possibly TRBD1 (6 bases). CDR3 length: 13 residues. Germline V gives CDR1 SGHRS, CDR2 YFSETQ. V lost 2 bases and J lost 6, with 11 bases in between.

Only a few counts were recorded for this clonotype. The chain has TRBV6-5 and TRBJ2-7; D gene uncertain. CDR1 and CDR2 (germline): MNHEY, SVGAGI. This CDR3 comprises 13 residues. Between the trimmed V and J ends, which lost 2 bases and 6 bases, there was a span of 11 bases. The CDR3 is CASSYGGAGEQYF. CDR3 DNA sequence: TGTGCCAGCAGTTACGGCGGAGCCGGCGAGCAGTACTTC.

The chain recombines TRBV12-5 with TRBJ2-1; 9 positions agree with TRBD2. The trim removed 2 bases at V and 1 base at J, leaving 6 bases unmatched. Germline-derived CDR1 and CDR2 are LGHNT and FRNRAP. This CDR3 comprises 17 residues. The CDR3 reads CASGLSSGRSSYNEQFF. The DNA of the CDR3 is TGTGCTAGTGGTTTGTCGAGCGGGAGGTCGTCCTACAATGAGCAGTTCTTC.

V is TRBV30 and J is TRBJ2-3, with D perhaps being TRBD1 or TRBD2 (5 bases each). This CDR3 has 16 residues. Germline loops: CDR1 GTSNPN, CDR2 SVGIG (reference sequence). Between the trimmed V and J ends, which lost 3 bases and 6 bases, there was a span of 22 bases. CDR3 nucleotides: TGTGCCTGGAGCGTAGGGGTTAGCGCCCTCACGGATACGCAGTATTTT. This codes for CAWSVGVSALTDTQYF. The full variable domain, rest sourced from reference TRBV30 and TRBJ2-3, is SQTIHQWPATLVQPVGSPLSLECTVEGTSNPNLYWYRQAAGRGLQLLFYSVGIGQISSEVPQNLSASRPQDRQFILSSKKLLLSDSGFYLCAWSVGVSALTDTQYFGPGTRLTVL.

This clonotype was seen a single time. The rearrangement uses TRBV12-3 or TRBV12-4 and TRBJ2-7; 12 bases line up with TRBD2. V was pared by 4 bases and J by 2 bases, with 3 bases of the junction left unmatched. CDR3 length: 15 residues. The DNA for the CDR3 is TGTGCCAGCAGTTCGACTAGCGGGGGAGCCTACGAGCAGTACTTC. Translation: CASSSTSGGAYEQYF.

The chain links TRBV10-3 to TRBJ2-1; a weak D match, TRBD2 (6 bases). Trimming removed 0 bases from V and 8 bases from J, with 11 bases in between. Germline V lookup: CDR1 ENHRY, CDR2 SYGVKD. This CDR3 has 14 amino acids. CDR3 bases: TGTGCCATCAGTGAGTCAACTAGCAAGGATGAGCAGTTCTTC. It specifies CAISESTSKDEQFF.

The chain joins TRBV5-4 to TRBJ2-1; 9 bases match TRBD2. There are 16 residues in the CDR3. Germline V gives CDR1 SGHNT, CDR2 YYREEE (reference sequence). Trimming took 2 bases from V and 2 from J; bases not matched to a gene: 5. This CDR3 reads CASSFESGRTYNEQFF. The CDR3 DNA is TGTGCCAGCAGCTTTGAAAGCGGGAGGACCTACAATGAGCAGTTCTTC.

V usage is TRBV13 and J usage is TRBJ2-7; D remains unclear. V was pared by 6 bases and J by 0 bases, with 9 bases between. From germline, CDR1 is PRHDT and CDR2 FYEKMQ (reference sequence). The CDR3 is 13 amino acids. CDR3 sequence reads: CASRLRSSYEQYF. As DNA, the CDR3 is TGTGCCAGCAGACTGCGGAGCTCCTACGAGCAGTACTTC.

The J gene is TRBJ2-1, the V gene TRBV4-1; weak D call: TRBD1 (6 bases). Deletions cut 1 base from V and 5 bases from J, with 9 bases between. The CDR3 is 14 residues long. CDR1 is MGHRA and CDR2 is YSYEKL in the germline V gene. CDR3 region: CASSQANRDNEQFF. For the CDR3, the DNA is TGCGCCAGCAGCCAAGCAAACAGGGACAATGAGCAGTTCTTC.

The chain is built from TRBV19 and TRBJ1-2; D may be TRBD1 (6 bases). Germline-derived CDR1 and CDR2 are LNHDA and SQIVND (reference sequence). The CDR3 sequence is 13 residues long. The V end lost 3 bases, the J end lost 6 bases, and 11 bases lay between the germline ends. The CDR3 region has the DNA TGTGCCAGTAGTATTATTTCAGGGGATGGCTACACCTTC. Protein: CASSIISGDGYTF.

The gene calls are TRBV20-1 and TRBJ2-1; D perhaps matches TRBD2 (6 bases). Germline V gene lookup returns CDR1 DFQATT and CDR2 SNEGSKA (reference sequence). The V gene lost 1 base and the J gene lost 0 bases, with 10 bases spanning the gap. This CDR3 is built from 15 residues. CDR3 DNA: TGCAGTGCTAGAGTCGGGACTGGCTCCTACAATGAGCAGTTCTTC. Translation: CSARVGTGSYNEQFF.

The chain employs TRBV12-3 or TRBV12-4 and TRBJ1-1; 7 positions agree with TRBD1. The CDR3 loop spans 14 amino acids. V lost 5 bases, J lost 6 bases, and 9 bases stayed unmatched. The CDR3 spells CASSRQGERAEAFF. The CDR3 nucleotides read TGTGCCAGCAGTCGACAGGGTGAGAGGGCTGAAGCTTTCTTT.

CDR3 in amino acids: CAWSVGGQQPQHF. In DNA, the CDR3 is TGTGCCTGGAGTGTTGGGGGGCAACAGCCCCAGCATTTT. This rearrangement joins TRBV30 to TRBJ1-5, with D perhaps matching TRBD1 (6 bases). Per the germline V gene, CDR1 is GTSNPN and CDR2 is SVGIG (reference sequence). The ends were cut back, 0 bases at V and 7 bases at J, with 10 bases in the middle. The CDR3 spans 13 residues.

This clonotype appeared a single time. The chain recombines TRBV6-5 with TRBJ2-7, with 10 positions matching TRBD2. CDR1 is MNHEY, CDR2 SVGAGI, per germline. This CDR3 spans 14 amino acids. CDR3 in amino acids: CASSWTSGNYEQYF. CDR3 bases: TGTGCGAGCTCCTGGACTAGCGGAAACTACGAGCAGTACTTC.